This TCR beta chain was retrieved from a study of blood T cell repertoires in COVID-19. Study-level information: Samples of COVID-19 (acute and convalescent) were obtained from the United States, Italy and Spain. In each case, the material was cDNA or gDNA derived from T cells, B-cell-depleted T cells, or PBMCs.

Adults between about 18 and 89 years of age took part from 24 US areas. This CDR3 region has 9 residues. Per the germline V gene, CDR1 is DFQATT and CDR2 is SNEGSKA (reference sequence). Deletions cut 5 bases from V and 13 bases from J, with 9 bases between. In the original analysis: From reference gene primer amplification, estimates of nucleated cell counts were derived. Assay used: immunoSEQ multiplex PCR; TCRdb lists only in-frame clones, some missing. From that table come the V and J calls and clone size; the DNA was used to work out D and trimming. The sample holds hundreds of thousands of clones, just over 85% seen once.

The sample consisted of PBMCs or T cells enriched from blood (not recorded which). The TCR comes from a man aged 40-49 years who had recovered from COVID-19. The V and J genes are TRBV20-1 and TRBJ1-5; a possible D gene is TRBD1 (5 bases). This CDR3 reads CSARTRQHF. The CDR3 coding sequence is TGCAGTGCTCGGACACGGCAGCATTTT.